These 8 T cell receptor beta chains were sequenced from one sample in a study of T-cell reconstitution after alpha-beta-depleted transplantation in children. Using unique molecular identifiers, the investigators prepared the TCRbeta library. TCRdb passed the PCR reads through MiXCR, listing each CDR3 protein once. The sample consists of roughly 100,000 distinct CDR3 sequences, 4.5% to 7.5% of them appearing once. The sample consisted of PBMCs, mostly from graft donor cells, taken 60 days after TCRalphabeta/CD19-depleted stem cell transplant. These receptors came from a female patient aged 2-9 years who had a stem cell transplant for Fanconi anemia, so the T cells may come from the graft donor.

This clonotype was seen a handful of times. V gene TRBV5-4 combines with J gene TRBJ2-2, with 10 bases lining up with TRBD1. The CDR3 length is 17 residues. Looked up from germline, CDR1 is SGHNT and CDR2 is YYREEE (reference sequence). J lost 7 bases, V lost 3 bases, and 12 bases had no gene match. CDR3 bases: TGTGCCAGCAGCTCATTCCCGCGACAGGGGGCGATCGGGGAGCTGTTTTTT. Translating it yields CASSSFPRQGAIGELFF. Full variable domain (outside the CDR3, taken from reference TRBV5-4 and TRBJ2-2): ETGVTQSPTHLIKTRGQQVTLRCSSQSGHNTVSWYQQALGQGPQFIFQYYREEENGRGNFPPRFSGLQFPNYSSELNVNALELDDSALYLCASSSFPRQGAIGELFFGEGSRLTVL.

Only a few counts were recorded for this clonotype. The V and J genes are TRBV28 and TRBJ2-1; maybe TRBD1 (6 bases). Per the germline V gene, CDR1 is MDHEN and CDR2 is SYDVKM. The CDR3 length is 16 residues. V shed 3 bases and J shed 4 bases, with 16 bases lying between them. CDR3 DNA sequence: TGTGCCAGCAGTTTCTATGGGCAGGGGTTGTACAATGAGCAGTTCTTC. Translation: CASSFYGQGLYNEQFF. Filled out from reference TRBV28 and TRBJ2-1, the complete variable domain reads DVKVTQSSRYLVKRTGEKVFLECVQDMDHENMFWYRQDPGLGLRLIYFSYDVKMKEKGDIPEGYSVSREKKERFSLILESASTNQTSMYLCASSFYGQGLYNEQFFGPGTRLTVL.

Ten or more counts support this clonotype. The rearrangement links TRBV5-1 to TRBJ1-5; no clear D gene. CDR1 and CDR2 from the germline V gene are SGHRS and YFSETQ. The CDR3 runs 15 residues. The V and J ends lost 6 bases and 0 bases respectively, with 13 bases between them. The CDR3 nucleotides are TGCGCCAGCAAAGTAACTTCGAATAGCAATCAGCCCCAGCATTTT. Residues: CASKVTSNSNQPQHF.

The chain joins TRBV6-6 to TRBJ2-7; 7 bases fit TRBD2. Trimming took 9 bases from V and 6 from J; bases not matched to a gene: 8. The CDR3 has 12 amino acids. Germline CDR1 and CDR2: MNHNY and SVGAGI (reference sequence). The CDR3 reads CASNRWGGEQYF. For the CDR3, the DNA is TGTGCCAGTAATCGATGGGGGGGCGAGCAGTACTTC.

This clonotype was counted many times. The J gene is TRBJ1-1, the V gene TRBV4-1; possibly TRBD1 for D (5 bases). The germline V gene encodes CDR1 MGHRA and CDR2 YSYEKL. Trimming took 3 bases from V and 2 from J, leaving 10 bases between them. The CDR3 is 14 amino acids. Here the CDR3 DNA reads TGCGCCAGCAGCCACAAGACAGCTAACACTGAAGCTTTCTTT. Its translation: CASSHKTANTEAFF.

This clonotype was observed a handful of times. The chain has TRBV19 and TRBJ1-5; D is uncertain. Germline values: CDR1 LNHDA, CDR2 SQIVND (reference sequence). The CDR3 has 15 amino acids. The V end was cut by 7 bases, the J end by 10 bases, with 23 bases between. The CDR3, as DNA: TGTGCCAGTACCGTATCCGTCTGGGGATCAAAACCCCAGCATTTT. This codes for CASTVSVWGSKPQHF.

The table lists this clonotype with many counts. The rearrangement uses TRBV18 and TRBJ2-7; 7 bases are a match to TRBD1. Looked up from germline, CDR1 is KGHSH and CDR2 is LQKENI. The V and J ends lost 5 bases and 2 bases, in that order; junction bases with no gene match: 6. CDR3 length: 14 residues. CDR3 loop: CASSSDRLTYEQYF. As DNA, the CDR3 is TGTGCCAGCTCATCGGACAGGTTAACCTACGAGCAGTACTTC. Full variable domain (missing parts from reference TRBV18 and TRBJ2-7): NAGVMQNPRHLVRRRGQEARLRCSPMKGHSHVYWYRQLPEEGLKFMVYLQKENIIDESGMPKERFSAEFPKEGPSILRIQQVVRGDSAAYFCASSSDRLTYEQYFGPGTRLTVT.

Here the CDR3 DNA reads TGTGCCAGCAGTTACTCTTTCCAAGAGACCCAGTACTTC. As protein: CASSYSFQETQYF. The chain employs TRBV6-5 and TRBJ2-5; D unclear. V lost 0 bases to trimming and J lost 1 base, with 3 bases between them. Germline V gene sequence: CDR1 MNHEY, CDR2 SVGAGI. The CDR3 consists of 13 residues.